This T cell receptor (beta chain) originates from a study of metastatic and nonmetastatic thyroid tumors. Study in general: The authors compared repertoires across blood and tumor or nodule tissue from malignant and benign thyroid patients.

The CDR3 consists of 14 residues. CDR1 LNHDA and CDR2 SQIVND come from the germline V gene (reference sequence). Study processing details: The authors used CDR3 differences across clinicopathological groups to build a distant-metastasis classifier for papillary thyroid cancer. TCRdb re-called the PCR reads via MiXCR. These V and J calls derive from TCRdb rather than the authors' analysis. This sample has tens of thousands of clones; 14% to 15% occur once, and the top ten carry 2.5% to 4%. This clone was detected many times. Its antigen remains unknown. The junction differs from germline at one of its ends, possibly a read error. Study-wide findings and caveats: Reports indicated that malignant thyroid tumors showed significantly higher TCR beta diversity than benign nodules did, in blood and tumor.

Each patient came to thyroid surgery without any prior treatment (of any kind). The sequence derives from a female donor with papillary thyroid cancer or a benign thyroid nodule (not recorded which). Some clones in this sample may be carry-over from other donors' samples. Input material: blood. This sequence joins TRBV19 and TRBJ2-2, with a tentative D call TRBD2 (6 bases). DNA for the CDR3: TGTGCCACAGCGGGTCGCGGGAACGCCGGGGAGCTGTTTTTT. This encodes CATAGRGNAGELFF.